These 17 T cell receptor beta chains were all obtained from the same sample, sequenced in a study of shared clonotypes between healthy human individuals (dated by TCRdb to the early 2020s). Receptor libraries were prepared by the immunoSEQ multiplex PCR assay. TCRdb re-hosts the immuneACCESS table, in-frame sequences only. Its copies lack some clones; in the studies checked, an unresolved V gene accounts for under half of them, and the cause for the rest is not known. This sample gives millions of clones in total; around 94% of them show up just once. The ten largest clones add up to more than 0.12% of the sample. Sequenced input: naive CD4+ T cells sorted from blood. The sample's cell subset or site, from its label and the paper: CD45RA+ positively selected. The receptors derive from a man younger than 35 in good health.

Remarks on this clone: The identical CDR3 is also encoded by other nucleotide sequences in the sample. The gene calls are TRBV19 and TRBJ1-4, with D hard to call. The germline V and J ends were trimmed by 3 bases and 8 bases, with 7 bases remaining between them. The CDR3 covers 12 residues. Looked up from germline, CDR1 is LNHDA and CDR2 is SQIVND (reference sequence). CDR3: CASSIVGEKLFF. In nucleotides, the CDR3 is TGTGCCAGTAGTATTGTGGGGGAAAAACTGTTTTTT.

The chain couples TRBV5-1 to TRBJ2-1; possibly TRBD2 for D (6 bases). The V end was cut by 0 bases, the J end by 8 bases, with 12 bases between. The CDR3 is made up of 14 amino acids. Germline V gene sequence: CDR1 SGHRS, CDR2 YFSETQ. The CDR3 region has the DNA TGCGCCAGCAGCTTGGGGGACTCCCTCCATGAGCAGTTCTTC. Residues: CASSLGDSLHEQFF. Supplemented by reference TRBV5-1 and TRBJ2-1, the full variable domain reads KAGVTQTPRYLIKTRGQQVTLSCSPISGHRSVSWYQQTPGQGLQFLFEYFSETQRNKGNFPGRFSGRQFSNSRSEMNVSTLELGDSALYLCASSLGDSLHEQFFGPGTRLTVL.

V usage is TRBV28 and J usage is TRBJ1-2; a possible D gene is TRBD1 (5 bases). Trimming left V 1 base short and J 5 bases short, with 11 bases between. The germline CDR1 and CDR2 sequences are MDHEN and SYDVKM. This CDR3 spans 14 amino acids. CDR3 loop: CASSLSRGLYGYTF. The CDR3 coding sequence is TGTGCCAGCAGTTTATCGCGGGGGTTATATGGCTACACCTTC.

The chain has TRBV6-1 and TRBJ2-7; D gene ambiguous. The ends were cut back, 9 bases at V and 1 base at J, with 19 bases in the middle. Germline CDR1 reads MNHNS; CDR2 reads SASEGT. This CDR3 comprises 15 residues. CDR3 sequence reads: CASEGWGSISYEQYF. The CDR3 region has the DNA TGTGCCAGTGAAGGATGGGGATCAATTTCCTACGAGCAGTACTTC.

V and J are TRBV7-9 and TRBJ2-5, with D possibly being TRBD1 or TRBD2 (5 bases each). Germline values: CDR1 SEHNR, CDR2 FQNEAQ (reference sequence). This CDR3 spans 14 amino acids. Trimming cost V 5 bases and J 4 bases, with 14 bases left between them. CDR3 DNA: TGTGCCAGCAGCGCCTGGGGGAGTTTAGAGACCCAGTACTTC. Protein product: CASSAWGSLETQYF.

This chain links TRBV6-5 with TRBJ1-2; 8 bases fit TRBD1. Germline-derived CDR1 and CDR2 are MNHEY and SVGAGI. With 0 bases clipped from V and 3 bases from J, the junction kept 6 bases outside the gene matches. This CDR3 has 16 residues. This CDR3 reads CASSYSRDRTDYGYTF. The CDR3 nucleotides are TGTGCCAGCAGTTACTCACGGGACAGGACGGACTATGGCTACACCTTC.

J is TRBJ2-2 and V is TRBV30; 7 bases match TRBD1. CDR1 GTSNPN and CDR2 SVGIG come from the germline V gene (reference sequence). There are 14 residues in the CDR3. V gave up 5 bases and J gave up 6 bases; unmatched junction bases: 9. This CDR3 is CAWVGQDRPGELFF. Here the CDR3 DNA reads TGTGCCTGGGTAGGACAGGATAGACCCGGGGAGCTGTTTTTT.

This clone has a handful of counts. The genes are TRBV18 and TRBJ1-2; D might be TRBD1 (6 bases). Trimming removed 4 bases at V and 2 bases at J, with 8 bases between. CDR3 size: 13 residues. From germline, CDR1 is KGHSH and CDR2 LQKENI. CDR3: CASSRGTNYGYTF. The CDR3 bases are TGTGCCAGCTCACGCGGGACAAACTATGGCTACACCTTC.

A word on this clone: Other DNA variants within this sample encode the same CDR3. This chain joins TRBV30 and TRBJ2-3; unclear D gene. CDR1 GTSNPN and CDR2 SVGIG come from the germline V gene (reference sequence). This CDR3 region has 14 residues. Trimming removed 0 bases at V and 4 bases at J, with 11 bases between. The CDR3 protein is CAWSVGGGPDTQYF. In nucleotides, the CDR3 is TGTGCCTGGAGTGTGGGTGGTGGTCCAGATACGCAGTATTTT.

The genes are TRBV19 and TRBJ1-1, with TRBD1 as a possible D gene (6 bases). The length of the CDR3 is 14 residues. The ends were cut back, 1 base at V and 3 bases at J, with 9 bases in the middle. Per the germline V gene, CDR1 is LNHDA and CDR2 is SQIVND (reference sequence). The CDR3 reads CASSIGRGDTEAFF. The CDR3 DNA reads TGTGCCAGTAGTATAGGCAGGGGCGACACTGAAGCTTTCTTT.

The J gene is TRBJ1-2, the V gene TRBV6-1; unclear D gene. Germline CDR1 is MNHNS and CDR2 is SASEGT. The CDR3 has 16 amino acids. Between the trimmed V and J ends, which lost 2 bases and 0 bases, there was a span of 13 bases. Here the CDR3 reads CASSEYPSPANYGYTF. The CDR3 bases are TGTGCCAGCAGTGAATACCCTTCCCCAGCTAACTATGGCTACACCTTC.

This clone showed up just once. The rearrangement uses TRBV30 and TRBJ2-3; 7 positions agree with TRBD2. Per germline, CDR1 GTSNPN and CDR2 SVGIG (reference sequence). This CDR3 comprises 17 residues. V lost 5 bases to trimming and J lost 4 bases; unmatched junction nucleotides: 18. CDR3 DNA: TGTGCCTGGCATACCTTTTGGGAGCGGGGAATATCAGATACGCAGTATTTT. This gives the protein CAWHTFWERGISDTQYF.

Of note for this clone: Other nucleotide sequences in the sample specify the same CDR3. The chain uses TRBV5-6 and TRBJ2-7; no clear D. This CDR3 has 11 residues. The germline V and J ends were trimmed by 2 bases and 3 bases, with 3 bases remaining between them. Per the germline V gene, CDR1 is SGHDT and CDR2 is YYEEEE. The CDR3 spells CASSFRYEQYF. DNA of the CDR3: TGTGCCAGCAGCTTCCGCTACGAGCAGTACTTC.

Details on this clone: At the DNA level, this CDR3 is encoded by other sequences in the same sample as well. J is TRBJ1-1 and V is TRBV5-1; 7 positions agree with TRBD1. With 4 bases clipped from V and 1 base from J, the junction kept 4 bases outside the gene matches. Germline lookup yields CDR1 SGHRS and CDR2 YFSETQ. The CDR3 is 14 amino acids. The CDR3 DNA reads as TGCGCCAGCAGCCTCAGGACAGGGAACACTGAAGCTTTCTTT. Translation gives CASSLRTGNTEAFF.

This chain connects TRBV5-1 to TRBJ2-3; TRBD1 matches at 8 bases. There are 15 residues in the CDR3. V lost 0 bases and J lost 7; bases outside the gene matches: 7. Per germline, CDR1 SGHRS and CDR2 YFSETQ. CDR3 bases: TGCGCCAGCAGCTTGGAGGGACAGGTGGATCATACGCAGTATTTT. Translation gives CASSLEGQVDHTQYF.

In its sample, this clone was seen a few times. CDR3 amino acids: CASRPLGTYEQYF. For the CDR3, the DNA is TGTGCCAGCAGGCCCTTGGGAACCTACGAGCAGTACTTC. This sequence joins TRBV27 and TRBJ2-7; D unclear. Germline CDR1 MNHEY, CDR2 SMNVEV (reference sequence). The CDR3 spans 13 residues. V lost 6 bases and J 2 bases, leaving 11 bases between the germline ends.

The rearrangement links TRBV7-8 to TRBJ2-2, with D unclear. The CDR3 consists of 16 residues. V lost 2 bases to trimming and J lost 4 bases, with 14 bases between them. Germline values: CDR1 SGHVS, CDR2 FQNEAQ. The CDR3 region is CASSLSALPLTGELFF. The CDR3 DNA reads TGTGCCAGCAGCTTATCAGCACTCCCCCTCACCGGGGAGCTGTTTTTT.